The TCR beta chain described here comes from a study of shared T cell receptors in the human thymus. Clones were read by immunoSEQ multiplex PCR, and TCRdb kept only the in-frame ones, dropping some. The sample carries approximately 730,000 clones, roughly 85% recorded once. The CDR3 extends over 13 amino acids. Germline V gene sequence: CDR1 MNHEY, CDR2 SMNVEV (reference sequence). V shed 6 bases, J shed 3 bases, and the junction held 3 bases outside the gene matches. The same data also contributed to another study, on human thymus T cells. Turning to that study: The source of the thymus tissue was resections taken during corrective heart surgery.

Sequencing input: thymocytes. The chain carries TRBV27 and TRBJ1-1, with TRBD1 matching over 8 bases. The clonotype comes from a girl in the first two years of life with a congenital heart defect. The CDR3 region is CASSQQGDTEAFF. The CDR3 DNA is TGTGCCAGCAGCCAACAGGGGGACACTGAAGCTTTCTTT.